This section outlines one TCR beta chain sequence together with its context. Its target is not known. The immunoSEQ assay was version 4, run in survey mode. Each sample used up to about 1 ug genomic DNA diluted to roughly 10 ng/uL. Method: immunoSEQ multiplex PCR; TCRdb's copy keeps in-frame clones and lacks some. The repertoire holds about 40,000 clones, 75% to 85% seen once, with over 12% in the top ten. This CDR3 comprises 16 residues. The ends were cut back, 3 bases at V and 0 bases at J, with 11 bases in the middle. Germline V gene lookup returns CDR1 KGHSH and CDR2 LQKENI. These data belong to a study of persistence of HIV-infected CD4 T cells. General observations from the study: TCR analyses could not target the rare provirus-carrying CMV-responding cells. Degenerate expanded CDR3beta sequences were enriched among CMV- and Gag-responding cells.

Cells were stimulated with overlapping HIV-1 Gag 15-mer peptides. Memory cells lacking CD40L and CD69 with high CD45RO were sorted. The sequencing here drew on CD4+ T cells sorted from PBMCs after approximately 19-hour stimulation, taken from a patient who received antiretroviral therapy. This sequence originates from an adult man with HIV who was CMV-seropositive. The gene calls are TRBV18 and TRBJ1-4; possibly TRBD1 for D (6 bases). The CDR3 DNA follows: TGTGCCAGCTCACCCGATCGGACAGCAACTAATGAAAAACTGTTTTTT. It translates to CASSPDRTATNEKLFF.